These 14 T cell receptor beta chains originate from one sample sequenced in a study of blood T cell repertoires in COVID-19. Sequencing was performed with immunoSEQ multiplex PCR; in TCRdb, only in-frame clones are kept and a portion is missing. The data contain 80,000 to 95,000 clones, more than 65% of them singletons. Sequencing was performed on peripheral blood. The receptor source for this set is a woman older than 75 with active or convalescent COVID-19.

In regard to this clone: Other DNA sequences in the same sample also yield this CDR3. The chain carries TRBV7-2 and TRBJ2-7; tentative D call: TRBD2 (6 bases). CDR1 and CDR2 from the germline V gene are SGHTA and FQGNSA. This CDR3 is built from 14 residues. Between the trimmed V and J ends, which lost 3 bases and 0 bases, there was a span of 9 bases. The CDR3 DNA sequence: TGTGCCAGCAGCTTGGACGGGAGCTCCTACGAGCAGTACTTC. Its translation is CASSLDGSSYEQYF.

The chain carries TRBV10-1 and TRBJ1-6; no definite D call. Germline CDR1 WNHNN, CDR2 SYGVQD (reference sequence). The CDR3 consists of 19 residues. V was cut by 6 bases and J by 5 bases, with 26 bases left in between. DNA for the CDR3: TGCGCCAGCAGCGCCCCCCCGGTGACGAAGGCGGAGGATAATTCACCCCTCCACTTT. Its translation is CASSAPPVTKAEDNSPLHF.

The CDR3 coding sequence is TGTGCCAGCAGGCTTCGGGACAGGGGGCGGTTCGGGGAGCTGTTTTTT. Amino acid sequence: CASRLRDRGRFGELFF. This chain uses TRBV28 with TRBJ2-2, with 12 bases lining up with TRBD1. The CDR3 spans 16 residues. CDR1 is MDHEN, CDR2 SYDVKM, per germline. After removal of 6 bases from V and 7 bases from J, the junction contained 9 bases not matched to a gene.

The V and J genes are TRBV5-1 and TRBJ2-1; D gene unclear. Looked up from germline, CDR1 is SGHRS and CDR2 is YFSETQ. The V end was cut by 3 bases, the J end by 5 bases, with 3 bases between. This CDR3 is built from 11 residues. The CDR3 DNA reads as TGCGCCAGCAGCTCAAACAATGAGCAGTTCTTC. This translates into CASSSNNEQFF.

This chain uses TRBV7-3 with TRBJ2-7; 16 nucleotides agree with TRBD2. With V trimmed by 5 bases and J by 5 bases, 6 bases remained unmatched. CDR3 length: 16 residues. CDR1 is SGHTA and CDR2 is FQGTGA in the germline V gene. CDR3 in DNA: TGTGCCAGCAGCAAGGGACTAGCGGGGGGGCTAGACGAGCAGTACTTC. Translating it yields CASSKGLAGGLDEQYF. Using reference TRBV7-3 and TRBJ2-7 for the parts outside the CDR3, the full variable domain is GAGVSQTPSNKVTEKGKYVELRCDPISGHTALYWYRQSLGQGPEFLIYFQGTGAADDSGLPNDRFFAVRPEGSVSTLKIQRTERGDSAVYLCASSKGLAGGLDEQYFGPGTRLTVT.

The rearrangement uses TRBV4-3 and TRBJ2-4; 11 nucleotides line up with TRBD2. Per the germline V gene, CDR1 is LGHNA and CDR2 is YSLEER. Trimming removed 4 bases from V and 0 bases from J; junction bases left unmatched: 20. This CDR3 has 22 residues. CDR3 region: CASSRAEGTSGGHRLAKNIQYF. For the CDR3, the DNA is TGCGCCAGCAGCCGAGCCGAGGGTACTAGCGGGGGACACAGACTAGCCAAAAACATTCAGTACTTC.

This clone was detected only once. This chain connects TRBV12-5 to TRBJ1-2; a weak D match, TRBD1 (5 bases). In germline, CDR1 is LGHNT, CDR2 FRNRAP. Trimming took 0 bases from V and 7 from J, leaving 9 bases between them. There are 13 residues in the CDR3. CDR3 region: CASGLVGRGGYTF. The CDR3 DNA reads TGTGCTAGTGGTTTGGTCGGTAGGGGTGGCTACACCTTC.

This chain connects TRBV30 to TRBJ2-7; D perhaps matches TRBD2 (6 bases). CDR1 is GTSNPN, CDR2 SVGIG, per germline (reference sequence). The CDR3 runs 12 residues. V lost 4 bases and J lost 6, with 13 bases in between. For the CDR3, the DNA is TGTGCCTGGAATTGGAGGGAAGGCGAGCAGTACTTC. As protein: CAWNWREGEQYF.

The chain uses TRBV5-1 and TRBJ2-1, with D maybe TRBD1 (6 bases). The V gene lost 4 bases and the J gene lost 5 bases, with 13 bases spanning the gap. Germline V gives CDR1 SGHRS, CDR2 YFSETQ. The length of the CDR3 is 14 residues. DNA for the CDR3: TGCGCCAGCAGCGAACAGGGTGACCACAATGAGCAGTTCTTC. It specifies CASSEQGDHNEQFF.

The V call is TRBV30, the J call TRBJ1-1; perhaps TRBD1 as D (5 bases). From germline, CDR1 is GTSNPN and CDR2 SVGIG (reference sequence). The germline V and J ends were trimmed by 4 bases and 1 base, with 16 bases remaining between them. The CDR3 contains 15 residues. CDR3 loop: CAWTWGGVGNTEAFF. The DNA for the CDR3 is TGTGCCTGGACCTGGGGGGGTGTAGGGAACACTGAAGCTTTCTTT. Supplemented by reference TRBV30 and TRBJ1-1, the full variable domain reads SQTIHQWPATLVQPVGSPLSLECTVEGTSNPNLYWYRQAAGRGLQLLFYSVGIGQISSEVPQNLSASRPQDRQFILSSKKLLLSDSGFYLCAWTWGGVGNTEAFFGQGTRLTVV.

This chain connects TRBV5-1 to TRBJ1-1; D might be TRBD1 (6 bases). Trimming removed 2 bases at V and 0 bases at J, with 14 bases between. The CDR3 has 16 residues. Per the germline V gene, CDR1 is SGHRS and CDR2 is YFSETQ. The CDR3: CASSLTGPGMNTEAFF. The CDR3 bases are TGCGCCAGCAGCTTAACAGGGCCCGGGATGAACACTGAAGCTTTCTTT.

This clone has only a few counts. V is TRBV7-3 and J is TRBJ2-2; D perhaps matches TRBD1 (5 bases). The length of the CDR3 is 14 residues. The germline CDR1 and CDR2 sequences are SGHTA and FQGTGA. The ends were cut back, 2 bases at V and 1 base at J, with 5 bases in the middle. CDR3: CASSLDRNTGELFF. CDR3 bases: TGTGCCAGCAGCTTAGACAGGAACACCGGGGAGCTGTTTTTT.

The chain recombines TRBV6-5 with TRBJ2-5; 8 bases are shared with TRBD2. This CDR3 contains 15 residues. Germline V gene lookup returns CDR1 MNHEY and CDR2 SVGAGI. Trimming removed 2 bases from V and 2 bases from J; junction bases left unmatched: 4. The CDR3 loop reads CASSYVLAEQETQYF. The CDR3 DNA follows: TGTGCCAGCAGTTACGTACTAGCGGAACAAGAGACCCAGTACTTC.

This clone was counted once. The gene calls are TRBV5-5 and TRBJ2-2; D not resolved. The germline V and J ends were trimmed by 8 bases and 0 bases, with 14 bases remaining between them. CDR3 length equals 15 residues. Germline assignment: CDR1 SGHKS and CDR2 YYEKEE (reference sequence). CDR3 sequence reads: CASYLFGSNTGELFF. The CDR3 DNA sequence: TGTGCCAGTTACCTCTTCGGGTCGAACACCGGGGAGCTGTTTTTT.